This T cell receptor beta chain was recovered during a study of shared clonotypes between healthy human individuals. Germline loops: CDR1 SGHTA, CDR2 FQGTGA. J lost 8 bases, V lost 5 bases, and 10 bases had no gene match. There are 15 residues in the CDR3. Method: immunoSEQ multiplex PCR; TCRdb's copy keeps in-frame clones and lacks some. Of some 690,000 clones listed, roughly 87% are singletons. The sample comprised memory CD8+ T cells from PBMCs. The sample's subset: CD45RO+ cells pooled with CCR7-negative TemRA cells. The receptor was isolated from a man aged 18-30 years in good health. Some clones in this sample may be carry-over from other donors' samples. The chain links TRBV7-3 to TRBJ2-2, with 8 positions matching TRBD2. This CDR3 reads CASSPAGALPGELFF. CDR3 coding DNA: TGTGCCAGCAGCCCAGCGGGGGCTCTTCCGGGGGAGCTGTTTTTT.